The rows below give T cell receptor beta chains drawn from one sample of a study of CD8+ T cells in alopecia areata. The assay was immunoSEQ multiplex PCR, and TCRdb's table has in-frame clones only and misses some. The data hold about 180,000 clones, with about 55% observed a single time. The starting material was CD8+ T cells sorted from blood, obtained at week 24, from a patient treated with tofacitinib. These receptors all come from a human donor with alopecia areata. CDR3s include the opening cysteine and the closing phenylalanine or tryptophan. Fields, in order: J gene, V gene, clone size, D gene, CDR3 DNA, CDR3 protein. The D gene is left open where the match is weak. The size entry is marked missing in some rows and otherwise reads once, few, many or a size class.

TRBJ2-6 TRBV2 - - TGTGCCAGCAGTGAATTGGGGAATGGGGCCAACGTCCTGACTTTC CASSELGNGANVLTF
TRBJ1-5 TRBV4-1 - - TGCGCCAGCAGCCAAGAGGACACGAATCAGCCCCAGCATTTT CASSQEDTNQPQHF
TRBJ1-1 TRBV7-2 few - TGTGCCAGCAGCTTGACAGTGAACACTGAAGCTTTCTTT CASSLTVNTEAFF
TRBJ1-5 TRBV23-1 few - TGCGCCAGCAGTCAAAAGGGGGTCAGGTGCAATCAGCCCCAGCATTTT CASSQKGVRCNQPQHF
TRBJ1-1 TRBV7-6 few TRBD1 TGTGCCAGCAGCCAGGACAGGGACATGAACACTGAAGCTTTCTTT CASSQDRDMNTEAFF
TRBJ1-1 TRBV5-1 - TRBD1 TGCGCCAGCGGGACAGGACAGAACACTGAAGCTTTCTTT CASGTGQNTEAFF
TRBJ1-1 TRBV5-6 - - TGTGCCAGCAGCCCCCCGATGGGGGAAGGGACTGAAGCTTTCTTT CASSPPMGEGTEAFF
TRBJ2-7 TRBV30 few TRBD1 TGTGCCTGGAGTGTCCAGGGGGCTGCCTACGAGCAGTACTTC CAWSVQGAAYEQYF
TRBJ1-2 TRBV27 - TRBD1 TGTGCCGGCAGTTCCCGGGGACAGGGATATGGCTACACCTTC CAGSSRGQGYGYTF
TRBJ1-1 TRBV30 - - TGTGCCTGGAGTGTTCGGGGGCCACGCTCCGAAGCTTTCTTT CAWSVRGPRSEAFF
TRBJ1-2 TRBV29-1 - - TGCAGCGTTGAAAAGGGCCAGGGAGGGGAGAATGGCTACACCTTC CSVEKGQGGENGYTF
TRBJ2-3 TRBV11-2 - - TGTGCCAGCAGCCCAAAGGTGGAAGCAGATACGCAGTATTTT CASSPKVEADTQYF
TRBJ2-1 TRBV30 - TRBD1 TGTGCCCTTGGCGGGGACAGGGGCCACAATGAGCAGTTCTTC CALGGDRGHNEQFF
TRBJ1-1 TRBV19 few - TGTGCCAGTAGTGGACGTTCGGACACTGAAGCTTTCTTT CASSGRSDTEAFF
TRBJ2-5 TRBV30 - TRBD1 TGTGCCTGGGAGGACGGGACAGCACAAGAGACCCAGTACTTC CAWEDGTAQETQYF
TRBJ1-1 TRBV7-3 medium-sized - TGTGCCAGCAGCCGAACAAGGAACACTGAAGCTTTCTTT CASSRTRNTEAFF
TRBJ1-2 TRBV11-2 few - TGTGCCAGCAGTCCCATGACCTATGGCTACACCTTC CASSPMTYGYTF
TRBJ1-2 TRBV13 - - TGTGCCAGCAGCTCGGACACCTCGTTCTATGGCTACACCTTC CASSSDTSFYGYTF
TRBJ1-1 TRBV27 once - TGTGCCAGCAGTTCGTATAACAACGAGGGCAGTGAAGCTTTCTTT CASSSYNNEGSEAFF
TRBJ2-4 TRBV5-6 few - TGTGCCAGCAATTTCGCGTCCTCATCCATTCAGTACTTC CASNFASSSIQYF
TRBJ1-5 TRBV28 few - TGTGCCAGCAGTCTCAGTGGGGAGAGCAATCAGCCCCAGCATTTT CASSLSGESNQPQHF
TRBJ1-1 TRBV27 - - TGTGCCAGCAGTTTATATGTTGGGTCTAGGGAAGCTTTCTTT CASSLYVGSREAFF
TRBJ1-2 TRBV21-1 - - TGTGCCAGCAGCAACCAGGGTCCCCTCGACATCCAAGCCTATGGCTACACCTTC CASSNQGPLDIQAYGYTF
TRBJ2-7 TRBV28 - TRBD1 TGTGCCACCAAAAAACAGGGGGCGGTCTACGAGCAGTACTTC CATKKQGAVYEQYF
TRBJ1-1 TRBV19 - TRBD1 TGTGCCAGTAGTGTGACCGGGACAGCGAACACTGAAGCTTTCTTT CASSVTGTANTEAFF
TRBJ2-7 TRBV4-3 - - TGCGCCAGCAGCCAAGGAAAGTACGGCTACGAGCAGTACTTC CASSQGKYGYEQYF
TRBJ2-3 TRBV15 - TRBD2 TGTGCCACCAGCCAGCCCCCCGGGGGGGCAGATACGCAGTATTTT CATSQPPGGADTQYF
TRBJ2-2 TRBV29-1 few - TGCAGCGTTGAAGAGCACGGGGAGCTGTTTTTT CSVEEHGELFF
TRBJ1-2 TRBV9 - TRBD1 TGTGCCAGCAGCGTAGCGTTTGAGGGGGCGCAAGGCTACACCTTC CASSVAFEGAQGYTF
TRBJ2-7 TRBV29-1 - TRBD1 TGCAGCGTTGTCCTGACAGGGGGGTACGAGCAGTACTTC CSVVLTGGYEQYF
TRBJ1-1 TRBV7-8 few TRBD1 TGTGCCAGCGGCATGAGGGGACAGGGGTACACTGAAGCTTTCTTT CASGMRGQGYTEAFF
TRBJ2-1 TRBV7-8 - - TGTGCCAGCAGCTTAGAGGCATCAGCTTATGAGCAGTTCTTC CASSLEASAYEQFF
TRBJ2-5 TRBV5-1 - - TGCGCCAGCAGACCGGACACCCAAGAGACCCAGTACTTC CASRPDTQETQYF
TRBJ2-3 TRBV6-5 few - TGTGCCAGCAGAGTAGCGGAGACTAGCACAGATACGCAGTATTTT CASRVAETSTDTQYF
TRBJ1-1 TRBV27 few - TGTGCCAGCAGTTTAGACAGCTACACTGAAGCTTTCTTT CASSLDSYTEAFF
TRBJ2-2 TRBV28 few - TGTGCCAGCAGTTTTGGCAGGAACACCGGGGAGCTGTTTTTT CASSFGRNTGELFF
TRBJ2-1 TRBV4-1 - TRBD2 TGCGCCAGCGGGGGACTAGCTAACAATGAGCAGTTCTTC CASGGLANNEQFF
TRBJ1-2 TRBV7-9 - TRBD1 TGTGCCAGTAGGACAGGGGGCAGTATCTATGGCTACACCTTC CASRTGGSIYGYTF
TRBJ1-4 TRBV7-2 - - TGTGCCAGCAGCTTAGTGCGGAGGGGAAATGAAAAACTGTTTTTT CASSLVRRGNEKLFF
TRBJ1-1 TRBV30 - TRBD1 TGTGCCTGGAGTGACGTGAGGGACAGGGAAGCTTTCTTT CAWSDVRDREAFF
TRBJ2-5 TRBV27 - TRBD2 TGTGCCAGCAGTTCTAGCGGGGGGGCTGGGTACCAAGAGACCCAGTACTTC CASSSSGGAGYQETQYF
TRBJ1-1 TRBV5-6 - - TGTGCCAGCAGCTTGCAGGGAGAAGCTTTCTTT CASSLQGEAFF
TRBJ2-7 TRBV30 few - TGTGCCTGGAGCCCTGCTGAGTACGAGCAGTACTTC CAWSPAEYEQYF
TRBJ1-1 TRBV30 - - TGTGCCTGGAGGGACAGTTCGCACACTGAAGCTTTCTTT CAWRDSSHTEAFF
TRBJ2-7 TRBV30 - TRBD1 TGTGCCTGGAGTGCCGGGACAGGGGATTACGAGCAGTACTTC CAWSAGTGDYEQYF
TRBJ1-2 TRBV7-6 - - TGTGCCAGCAGCTTAGAGGCCAGTCCTAACTATGGCTACACCTTC CASSLEASPNYGYTF
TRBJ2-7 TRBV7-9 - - TGTGCCAGCAGCTCGGGATCAACTGGATCGCCCTACGAGCAGTACTTC CASSSGSTGSPYEQYF
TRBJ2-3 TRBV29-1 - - TGCAGCGTTGAACGGCCGAACCACCCAGATACGCAGTATTTT CSVERPNHPDTQYF
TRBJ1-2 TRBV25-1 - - TGTGCCAGCAGTGATCTGCAGAGACCTTACGATGGCTACACCTTC CASSDLQRPYDGYTF
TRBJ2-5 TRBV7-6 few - TGTGCCAGCAGCCTTGGACGGAAAGAGACCCAGTACTTC CASSLGRKETQYF